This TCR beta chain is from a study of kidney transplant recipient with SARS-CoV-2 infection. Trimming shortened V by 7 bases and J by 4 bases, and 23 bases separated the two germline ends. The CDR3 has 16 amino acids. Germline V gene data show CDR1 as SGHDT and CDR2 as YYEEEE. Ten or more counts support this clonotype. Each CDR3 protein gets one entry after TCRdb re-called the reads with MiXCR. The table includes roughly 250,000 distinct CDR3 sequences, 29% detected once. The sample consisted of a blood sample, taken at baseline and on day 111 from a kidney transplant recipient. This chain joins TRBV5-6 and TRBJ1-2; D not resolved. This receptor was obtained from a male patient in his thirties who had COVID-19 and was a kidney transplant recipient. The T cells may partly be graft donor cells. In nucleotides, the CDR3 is TGTGCCAGCTCTTTGTTCAATAGTCGAAAGACCTATGGCTACACCTTC. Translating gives CASSLFNSRKTYGYTF.